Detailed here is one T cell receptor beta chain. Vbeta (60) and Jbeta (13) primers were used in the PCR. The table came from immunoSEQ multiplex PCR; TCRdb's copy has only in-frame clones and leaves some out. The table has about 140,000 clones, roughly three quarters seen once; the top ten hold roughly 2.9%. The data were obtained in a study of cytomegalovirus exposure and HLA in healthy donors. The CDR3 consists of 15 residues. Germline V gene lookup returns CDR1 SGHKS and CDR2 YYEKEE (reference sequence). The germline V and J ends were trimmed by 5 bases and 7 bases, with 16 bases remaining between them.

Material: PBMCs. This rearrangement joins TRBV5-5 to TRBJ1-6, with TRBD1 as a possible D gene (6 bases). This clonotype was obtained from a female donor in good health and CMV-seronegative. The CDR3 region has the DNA TGTGCCAGCAGTTCAACGGGGGGCGGCAATTCACCCCTCCACTTT. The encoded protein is CASSSTGGGNSPLHF.